This T cell receptor beta chain was identified in a study of blood T cells in healthy people across ages. Germline CDR1 is MNHNY and CDR2 is SVGAGI (reference sequence). The CDR3 extends over 14 amino acids. Deletions cut 6 bases from V and 3 bases from J, with 12 bases between. Donors were systemically healthy Caucasian individuals from Russia aged 6 to 90 years. Isolation yielded PBMCs, at least 6.5 million per sample, in every case. Primers used in a second PCR of roughly 6 to 12 cycles were a sample-barcoded 5' primer and a J-beta primer mix. TCRdb used MiXCR to reprocess the 5' RACE reads, holding one entry per CDR3 protein. The sample lists about 1.4 million distinct CDR3 sequences, roughly 59% seen once, with roughly 6.3% in the top ten.

The sequenced sample consisted of blood. The sequence came from a man between 18 and 29 years old in good health. The chain joins TRBV6-6 to TRBJ2-1; TRBD2 is a possible D gene (5 bases). The CDR3 nucleotides are TGTGCCAGCAGAGACTACCTCGACTACAATGAGCAGTTCTTC. Translating it yields CASRDYLDYNEQFF.